This note documents a single T cell receptor beta chain sequence. Its antigen is unidentified. TCRdb reprocessed the 5' RACE reads and stores each CDR3 protein as one record, lacking DNA. The sample spans over 350,000 distinct CDR3 sequences; the ten largest clones claim roughly 10%. The CDR3 runs to 15 residues. This entry is derived from a study of T cells expressing NK-cell markers. Looking at the study overall: The eight sequenced donors comprised seven who were HCMV-seropositive and one who was seronegative.

Regarding the study as a whole: In a handful of donors, dominant clonotypes made up about 25-60.1% of CD3+CD56-NKG2C+ cells. Dominant NKG2C+ clonotypes accounted for about 1.0-8% of CD8+ T cells in several donors.

The sequence came from a woman between 50 and 59 years old in good health. Material for sequencing was blood T cells: a sorted CD56 or NKG2C T cell subset, CD4+ or CD8+ T cells, or bulk PBMC T cells (not recorded which). This rearrangement joins TRBV12-3 or TRBV12-4 to TRBJ2-7; the D gene TCRdb calls, TRBD2, cannot be checked with no DNA. The CDR3 protein is CASSRRTSGHYEQYF.